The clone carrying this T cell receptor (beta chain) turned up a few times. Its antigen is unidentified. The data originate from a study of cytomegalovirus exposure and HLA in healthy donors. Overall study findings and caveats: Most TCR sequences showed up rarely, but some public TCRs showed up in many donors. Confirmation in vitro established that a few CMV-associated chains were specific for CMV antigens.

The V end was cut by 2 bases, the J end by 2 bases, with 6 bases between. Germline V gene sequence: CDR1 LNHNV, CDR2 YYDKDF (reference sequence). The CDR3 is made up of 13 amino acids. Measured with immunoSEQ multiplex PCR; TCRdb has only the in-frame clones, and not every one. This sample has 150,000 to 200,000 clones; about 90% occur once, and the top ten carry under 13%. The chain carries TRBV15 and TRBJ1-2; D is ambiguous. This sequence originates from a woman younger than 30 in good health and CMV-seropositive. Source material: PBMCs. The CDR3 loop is CATSRSRNYGYTF. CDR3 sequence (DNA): TGTGCCACCAGCAGAAGCCGGAACTATGGCTACACCTTC.